The 32 T cell receptor beta chains listed next were all sequenced from one sample in a study of blood T cell repertoires in COVID-19. TCRdb keeps only in-frame clones here, not all; method: immunoSEQ multiplex PCR. The sample has about 140,000 clones, about 87% seen once. Sequences were obtained from PBMCs or T cells enriched from blood (not recorded which). Receptors originate from a man aged 60 to 75 who had recovered from COVID-19.

J is TRBJ2-3 and V is TRBV19; no firm D call. This CDR3 comprises 15 residues. Deletions cut 3 bases from V and 6 bases from J, with 16 bases between. CDR1 is LNHDA and CDR2 is SQIVND in the germline V gene (reference sequence). The CDR3 region has the DNA TGTGCCAGTAGTATTAGCTTTGGATTTTTGGATACGCAGTATTTT. Amino acid sequence: CASSISFGFLDTQYF.

The chain links TRBV4-2 to TRBJ2-1, with 13 bases aligning to TRBD2. V lost 4 bases and J lost 2; bases outside the gene matches: 8. Germline V CDR1 and CDR2: LGHNA, YNFKEQ. This CDR3 spans 18 amino acids. CDR3 bases: TGTGCCAGCAGCCCTTCAACACTAGCGGGAGGGCCCTACAATGAGCAGTTCTTC. It is translated as CASSPSTLAGGPYNEQFF.

V usage is TRBV19 and J usage is TRBJ1-2, with TRBD1 identical over 11 bases. The CDR3 length is 15 residues. The germline V gene encodes CDR1 LNHDA and CDR2 SQIVND (reference sequence). V gave up 7 bases and J gave up 6 bases; unmatched junction bases: 10. CDR3 DNA: TGTGCCAGTATCCCCGGACAGGGGGCGCCTAATGGCTACACCTTC. This encodes CASIPGQGAPNGYTF.

The chain has TRBV12-3 or TRBV12-4 and TRBJ2-7; D remains unclear. Trimming took 3 bases from V and 7 from J, leaving 10 bases between them. The CDR3 runs to 12 residues. The chain's CDR3 is CASSFVLREQYF. As DNA, the CDR3 is TGTGCCAGCAGTTTCGTTCTCAGGGAGCAGTACTTC.

V is TRBV29-1 and J is TRBJ2-7; D may be TRBD1 (6 bases). The V and J ends lost 1 base and 6 bases respectively, with 16 bases between them. The CDR3 runs 14 residues. Germline-derived CDR1 and CDR2 are SQVTM and ANQGSEA. CDR3 DNA sequence: TGCAGCGTTGAAGGGAAAGGGGGAAGTCCCGAGCAGTACTTC. This sequence encodes CSVEGKGGSPEQYF.

The chain couples TRBV14 to TRBJ2-1; a possible D gene is TRBD2 (5 bases). The CDR3 extends over 13 amino acids. Trimming pared 0 bases from V and 10 bases from J, leaving 10 bases between. The germline V gene encodes CDR1 SGHDN and CDR2 FVKESK. CDR3 sequence (DNA): TGTGCCAGCAGCCAAGAGTACCCGGGGGAGCAGTTCTTC. Translated, it gives CASSQEYPGEQFF.

This sequence joins TRBV18 and TRBJ2-3; D not resolved. The CDR3 sequence is 14 residues long. V was pared by 3 bases and J by 0 bases, with 7 bases between. From germline, CDR1 is KGHSH and CDR2 LQKENI. The CDR3 DNA follows: TGTGCCAGCTCACCGTTACAGAGCACAGATACGCAGTATTTT. Translation: CASSPLQSTDTQYF. Full variable domain (missing parts from reference TRBV18 and TRBJ2-3): NAGVMQNPRHLVRRRGQEARLRCSPMKGHSHVYWYRQLPEEGLKFMVYLQKENIIDESGMPKERFSAEFPKEGPSILRIQQVVRGDSAAYFCASSPLQSTDTQYFGPGTRLTVL.

The CDR3 region has the DNA TGTGCCACCAGTGAACAAGACAGTCCCAATGAGCAGTTCTTC. Translated: CATSEQDSPNEQFF. V gene TRBV24-1 combines with J gene TRBJ2-1; a weak D match, TRBD1 (5 bases). V lost 4 bases and J lost 6, with 12 bases in between. Germline loops: CDR1 KGHDR, CDR2 SFDVKD. The CDR3 runs to 14 residues.

The chain joins TRBV10-2 to TRBJ1-2; tentative D call: TRBD1 (6 bases). The germline V and J ends were trimmed by 8 bases and 6 bases, with 16 bases remaining between them. This CDR3 contains 13 residues. CDR1 WSHSY and CDR2 SAAADI come from the germline V gene. CDR3 DNA sequence: TGCGCCAGCGCCCTCCAGGGGTATAATGGCTACACCTTC. Translating gives CASALQGYNGYTF.

J is TRBJ2-7 and V is TRBV30, with D maybe TRBD1 (5 bases). Germline CDR1 reads GTSNPN; CDR2 reads SVGIG (reference sequence). The CDR3 spans 13 residues. Trimming took off 2 bases at V and 7 bases at J, with 15 bases between the two ends. The CDR3 coding sequence is TGTGCCTGGAGTCGTCAGGGATTGGGTGAGCAGTACTTC. This codes for CAWSRQGLGEQYF.

This clone was observed a single time. An end of the junction differs from the germline gene, which may be a read error. V is TRBV2 and J is TRBJ1-1; TRBD1 agrees at 8 bases. CDR3 length: 15 residues. In germline, CDR1 is SNHLY, CDR2 FYNNEI. The CDR3 here is CASSEDRGRATEAFF. The CDR3 DNA sequence: TGTGCCAGCAGCGAAGACAGGGGCCGCGCCACTGAAGCTTTCTTT.

V gene TRBV10-2 combines with J gene TRBJ1-2; 8 bases map to TRBD1. Germline V gene lookup returns CDR1 WSHSY and CDR2 SAAADI. The junction had 11 bases not matched to a gene; V was cut back by 7 bases and J by 4 bases. CDR3 length equals 15 residues. DNA of the CDR3: TGCGCCAGCACCTATGGACAGGGAGCGGGCTATGGCTACACCTTC. It codes for CASTYGQGAGYGYTF.

The chain combines TRBV6-6 with TRBJ2-7, with TRBD2 matching 11 bases. This CDR3 contains 16 residues. Germline values: CDR1 MNHNY, CDR2 SVGAGI (reference sequence). The J segment lost 4 bases and the V segment lost 6 bases, leaving 11 bases of the junction unmatched. As DNA, the CDR3 is TGTGCCAGCAGAAAAAGGACTAGCGGGCATATGTACGAGCAGTACTTC. Protein product: CASRKRTSGHMYEQYF.

This clone was recorded only once. The chain is built from TRBV7-8 and TRBJ1-2; D is perhaps TRBD1 (6 bases). Trimming shortened V by 1 base and J by 0 bases, and 15 bases separated the two germline ends. Germline lookup yields CDR1 SGHVS and CDR2 FQNEAQ. The CDR3 spans 17 residues. This CDR3 is CASSLGGGGHANYGYTF. The CDR3 nucleotides read TGTGCCAGCAGCTTAGGAGGGGGGGGCCACGCTAACTATGGCTACACCTTC.

This chain connects TRBV2 to TRBJ1-1; D is possibly TRBD1 (5 bases). The V gene lost 8 bases and the J gene lost 3 bases, with 13 bases spanning the gap. The CDR3 is 13 amino acids. Looked up from germline, CDR1 is SNHLY and CDR2 is FYNNEI. The CDR3 reads CASVAQVYTEAFF. CDR3 nucleotides: TGTGCCAGCGTAGCACAGGTATACACTGAAGCTTTCTTT.

The chain employs TRBV6-5 and TRBJ2-1; 9 bases agree with TRBD2. The CDR3 is made up of 12 amino acids. With 11 bases clipped from V and 4 bases from J, the junction kept 3 bases outside the gene matches. CDR1 MNHEY and CDR2 SVGAGI come from the germline V gene. The CDR3 protein is CAAGGLYNEQFF. CDR3 coding DNA: TGTGCCGCGGGGGGGCTTTACAATGAGCAGTTCTTC.

This clone was detected only once. The chain joins TRBV5-6 to TRBJ2-1, with D unresolved. CDR1 and CDR2 (germline): SGHDT, YYEEEE. The CDR3 runs to 15 residues. V lost 1 base and J 0 bases, leaving 8 bases between the germline ends. CDR3 amino acids: CASSLLSSSYNEQFF. Here the CDR3 DNA reads TGTGCCAGCAGCTTGTTAAGTAGCTCCTACAATGAGCAGTTCTTC.

The genes are TRBV5-1 and TRBJ2-7; TRBD2 is a possible D gene (5 bases). The length of the CDR3 is 14 residues. The germline V gene has CDR1 SGHRS and CDR2 YFSETQ. Trimming removed 4 bases from V and 0 bases from J, with 11 bases in between. CDR3: CASSTGGSSYEQYF. In nucleotides, the CDR3 is TGCGCCAGCAGCACTGGTGGGAGCTCCTACGAGCAGTACTTC.

This chain uses TRBV29-1 with TRBJ1-2, with TRBD1 identical over 7 bases. V was clipped by 4 bases and J by 5 bases; unmatched bases: 4. Germline V gene lookup returns CDR1 SQVTM and CDR2 ANQGSEA. The CDR3 sequence is 12 residues long. The CDR3 is CSVAGTDYGYTF. DNA for the CDR3: TGCAGCGTTGCCGGGACAGATTATGGCTACACCTTC.

The V gene is TRBV3-1 (or the pseudogene TRBV3-2), the J gene TRBJ1-3; D is unresolved. Germline lookup yields CDR1 LGHDT and CDR2 YNNKEL (reference sequence). This CDR3 contains 15 residues. V lost 5 bases, J lost 4 bases, and 15 bases lay in between. The CDR3 nucleotides read TGTGCCAGCAGCGTAGGTCACGGAGTCGGAAACACCATATATTTT. This encodes CASSVGHGVGNTIYF.

The CDR3 here is CASSRQGARAEAFF. The CDR3 bases are TGTGCCAGTAGCCGACAGGGGGCGAGGGCTGAAGCTTTCTTT. J is TRBJ1-1 and V is TRBV19; 10 nucleotides line up with TRBD1. After removal of 6 bases from V and 6 bases from J, the junction contained 7 bases not matched to a gene. CDR1 is LNHDA, CDR2 SQIVND, per germline (reference sequence). The CDR3 is 14 residues long.

This clone was picked up one time. This chain joins TRBV27 and TRBJ2-7, with D perhaps matching TRBD1 (5 bases). The V and J ends lost 4 bases and 0 bases respectively, with 10 bases between them. This CDR3 has 14 residues. The V gene's germline CDR1 is MNHEY and CDR2 SMNVEV (reference sequence). The CDR3 DNA sequence: TGTGCCAGCAGTTGGGGCAGGAGCTCCTACGAGCAGTACTTC. Translation gives CASSWGRSSYEQYF.

V is TRBV19 and J is TRBJ1-5, with unresolved D. Trimming shortened V by 2 bases and J by 3 bases, and 11 bases separated the two germline ends. CDR3 length equals 15 residues. Germline V lookup: CDR1 LNHDA, CDR2 SQIVND (reference sequence). The CDR3 here is CASSIRTDFNQPQHF. CDR3 coding DNA: TGTGCCAGTAGTATAAGGACGGACTTCAATCAGCCCCAGCATTTT. The full variable domain, rest sourced from reference TRBV19 and TRBJ1-5, is DGGITQSPKYLFRKEGQNVTLSCEQNLNHDAMYWYRQDPGQGLRLIYYSQIVNDFQKGDIAEGYSVSREKKESFPLTVTSAQKNPTAFYLCASSIRTDFNQPQHFGDGTRLSIL.

The rearrangement links TRBV5-6 to TRBJ1-1; D uncertain. Germline V gene data show CDR1 as SGHDT and CDR2 as YYEEEE. V dropped 3 bases and J dropped 4 bases, with 10 bases sitting between them. The CDR3 consists of 13 residues. This chain's CDR3 is CASSWPGSTEAFF. The DNA for the CDR3 is TGTGCCAGCAGCTGGCCCGGGTCCACTGAAGCTTTCTTT.

This clone appeared a single time. This chain uses TRBV5-1 with TRBJ1-1; weak D call: TRBD1 (5 bases). CDR1 is SGHRS, CDR2 YFSETQ, per germline. CDR3 length: 14 residues. Trimming removed 5 bases at V and 0 bases at J, with 11 bases between. The CDR3 protein is CASRTQAVNTEAFF. The CDR3 nucleotides are TGCGCCAGCAGGACACAGGCCGTGAACACTGAAGCTTTCTTT.

The table lists this clone with a count of one. V and J are TRBV13 and TRBJ2-5; D not certain. The CDR3 is 13 amino acids. CDR1 is PRHDT, CDR2 FYEKMQ, per germline (reference sequence). Trimming left V 5 bases short and J 5 bases short, with 12 bases between. The CDR3 sequence is CASSIPFVETQYF. The CDR3, as DNA: TGTGCCAGCAGCATCCCGTTTGTCGAGACCCAGTACTTC.

The chain recombines TRBV21-1 with TRBJ2-1; the D call TRBD2 from the table was never checked on the DNA. TRBV21-1 is deemed a pseudogene. The CDR3 sequence is 14 residues long. The CDR3 bases are TGTGCCAGCGCTGTCCGGGTCTCGTACAATGAGCAGTTCTTC. Its protein product is CASAVRVSYNEQFF.

The chain carries TRBV19 and TRBJ2-1; D remains ambiguous. The germline CDR1 and CDR2 sequences are LNHDA and SQIVND (reference sequence). This CDR3 has 13 residues. V lost 6 bases and J 0 bases, leaving 6 bases between the germline ends. CDR3 residues: CASSTRSYNEQFF. CDR3 coding DNA: TGTGCCAGTAGCACTCGCTCCTACAATGAGCAGTTCTTC.

The chain carries TRBV6-5 and TRBJ2-1; 8 bases map to TRBD2. This CDR3 has 15 residues. V was clipped by 6 bases and J by 4 bases; unmatched bases: 8. Germline V gene data show CDR1 as MNHEY and CDR2 as SVGAGI. CDR3 DNA: TGTGCCAGCAGCCTGGATTCGGGGGGGTACAATGAGCAGTTCTTC. Its translation is CASSLDSGGYNEQFF.

This clone was picked up one time. V and J are TRBV5-3 and TRBJ2-1; TRBD1 agrees at 7 bases. TRBV5-3 is reported as an ORF; its role is uncertain. The CDR3 is 14 residues long. V shed 4 bases and J 10 bases; nucleotides not matched to a gene: 11. Written as DNA, the CDR3 is TGTGCCAGAAGCACCGCGACAGGGTTTGGCGAGCAGTTCTTC. It is translated as CARSTATGFGEQFF.

The chain carries TRBV5-5 and TRBJ1-5, with D possibly TRBD1 on 6 matching bases. The CDR3 is made up of 15 amino acids. Germline V lookup: CDR1 SGHKS, CDR2 YYEKEE (reference sequence). Trimming shortened V by 3 bases and J by 7 bases, and 17 bases separated the two germline ends. In DNA form, the CDR3 reads TGTGCCAGCAGCTCATCAGGGGCCTCGGGCCAGCCCCAGCATTTT. Translating it yields CASSSSGASGQPQHF.

The chain uses TRBV18 and TRBJ1-5; no clear D gene. The V gene lost 0 bases and the J gene lost 9 bases, with 9 bases spanning the gap. CDR3 length equals 13 residues. The germline gives CDR1 KGHSH, CDR2 LQKENI. The CDR3 DNA sequence: TGTGCCAGCTCACCACCGTTGGGCAGGCCCCAGCATTTT. It codes for CASSPPLGRPQHF.